This T cell receptor beta chain was sequenced during a study of blood T cell repertoires in COVID-19. Study in general: Material from acute and convalescent COVID-19 was sourced from the United States, Italy and Spain. Nucleic acid was either cDNA or gDNA, and it came from T cells, B-cell-depleted T cells, or PBMCs.

Germline CDR1 SGHNT, CDR2 YENEEA. CDR3 length: 15 residues. Trimming stripped 8 bases from V and 5 bases from J, with 20 bases between. Enrollment of patients from Seattle took place during active infection, with longitudinal follow-up. Original data processing: How many nucleated cells were present was estimated from reference gene primer amplification. TCRdb's table, derived via immunoSEQ multiplex PCR, lists solely in-frame clones and lacks some. V and J calls and clone size are those listed in that table; D and trimming were worked out from the DNA. The profile shows about 210,000 clones, roughly 85% of them singletons.

The sequence was obtained from a woman aged 70-85 years with COVID-19, enrolled during active disease. The chain couples TRBV11-3 to TRBJ2-3, with D possibly matching TRBD1 (6 bases). The sample taken for sequencing was peripheral blood. The CDR3 nucleotides read TGTGCCAGCGCCTCACAACCGGGACATCTAGATACGCAGTATTTT. Translation gives CASASQPGHLDTQYF.